These 8 T cell receptor beta chains were all obtained from the same sample, sequenced in a study of cytomegalovirus exposure and HLA in healthy donors. The PCR made use of 60 Vbeta and 13 Jbeta primers. Using immunoSEQ multiplex PCR, the repertoire was profiled, and TCRdb retains in-frame clones only, with some absent. The sample holds 95,000 to 100,000 clones, about 74% seen once. Sample: PBMCs. The receptor source for this set is a man aged 55 to 70 in good health and CMV-seropositive.

This clone was counted a few times. The chain couples TRBV28 to TRBJ2-3; possible D gene TRBD2, 6 bases. The CDR3 spans 14 residues. Germline V gives CDR1 MDHEN, CDR2 SYDVKM. V was trimmed by 3 bases and J by 4 bases, leaving 11 bases between them. The CDR3 here is CASSLVAVADTQYF. In DNA, the CDR3 is TGTGCCAGCAGTTTGGTAGCGGTGGCAGATACGCAGTATTTT.

The chain is built from TRBV30 and TRBJ2-5, with 8 bases lining up with TRBD2. Germline V gene sequence: CDR1 GTSNPN, CDR2 SVGIG (reference sequence). This CDR3 contains 13 residues. Unmatched junction bases numbered 5, after V lost 4 bases and J lost 4 bases. CDR3 amino acids: CAWNLAGRETQYF. For the CDR3, the DNA is TGTGCCTGGAACCTAGCGGGTCGAGAGACCCAGTACTTC.

This clone was detected a few times. V usage is TRBV19 and J usage is TRBJ1-1; D possibly corresponds to TRBD1 (6 bases). Per germline, CDR1 LNHDA and CDR2 SQIVND (reference sequence). This CDR3 has 14 amino acids. With 3 bases removed from V and 7 bases from J, the gap between germline ends came to 15 bases. The CDR3 region has the DNA TGTGCCAGTAGTATTTGGTCAGGGGAGATTGAAGCTTTCTTT. It specifies CASSIWSGEIEAFF. Filled out from reference TRBV19 and TRBJ1-1, the complete variable domain reads DGGITQSPKYLFRKEGQNVTLSCEQNLNHDAMYWYRQDPGQGLRLIYYSQIVNDFQKGDIAEGYSVSREKKESFPLTVTSAQKNPTAFYLCASSIWSGEIEAFFGQGTRLTVV.

The J gene is TRBJ2-2, the V gene TRBV13; D uncertain. This CDR3 comprises 12 residues. The ends were cut back, 2 bases at V and 6 bases at J, with 4 bases in the middle. Germline CDR1 is PRHDT and CDR2 is FYEKMQ (reference sequence). This chain's CDR3 is CASSLPAGELFF. The CDR3 nucleotides are TGTGCCAGCAGCTTACCCGCCGGGGAGCTGTTTTTT.

The chain recombines TRBV19 with TRBJ1-1; D call uncertain. V was shortened by 4 bases and J by 1 base, with 7 bases between the two germline ends. The V gene's germline CDR1 is LNHDA and CDR2 SQIVND (reference sequence). The CDR3 is 13 amino acids. CDR3 residues: CASSRLSNTEAFF. The CDR3 DNA reads as TGTGCCAGTAGTAGACTCTCGAACACTGAAGCTTTCTTT.

This chain joins TRBV5-1 and TRBJ2-7, with D possibly matching TRBD2 (6 bases). V gave up 3 bases and J gave up 2 bases, with 12 bases separating them. Germline CDR1 is SGHRS and CDR2 is YFSETQ. The length of the CDR3 is 14 residues. DNA of the CDR3: TGCGCCAGCAGCTCGGGGGTCGGTGCCTACGAGCAGTACTTC. Translated, it gives CASSSGVGAYEQYF.

J is TRBJ2-7 and V is TRBV7-6, with a weak D call TRBD2 (6 bases). Germline CDR1 is SGHVS and CDR2 is FNYEAQ. Trimming stripped 4 bases from V and 7 bases from J, with 20 bases between. The CDR3 sequence is 15 residues long. This chain's CDR3 is CASSSPGVTEEEQYF. The DNA of the CDR3 is TGTGCCAGCAGCTCCCCGGGGGTGACGGAGGAAGAGCAGTACTTC.

This chain connects TRBV6-5 to TRBJ1-6; D not resolved. CDR1 and CDR2 (germline): MNHEY, SVGAGI. The CDR3 covers 14 residues. Trimming cost V 0 bases and J 5 bases, with 5 bases left between them. The CDR3 DNA is TGTGCCAGCAGTTACTCGACAAATAATTCACCCCTCCACTTT. Encoded protein: CASSYSTNNSPLHF.